The 5 T cell receptor beta chains below all came from one sample that was sequenced in a study of blood T cells in healthy people across ages. The use of a sample-barcoded 5' primer and a J-beta primer mix characterized a second PCR of about 7 to 12 cycles. TCRdb reprocessed the 5' RACE reads via MiXCR and lists one record per CDR3 protein. The table shows around 1,500,000 distinct CDR3 sequences, with approximately 40% occurring only once. The sample consisted of blood. The source is a woman aged 18-29 years in good health.

CDR3 sequence (DNA): TGCAGTGCTATCCGGGGACAAAGCGATGAGCAGTTCTTC. This gives the protein CSAIRGQSDEQFF. The rearrangement joins TRBV20-1 to TRBJ2-1; TRBD1 is a possible D gene (6 bases). This CDR3 is built from 13 residues. Between the trimmed V and J ends, which lost 4 bases and 8 bases, there was a span of 15 bases. CDR1 is DFQATT and CDR2 is SNEGSKA in the germline V gene (reference sequence).

This chain joins TRBV4-2 and TRBJ2-1; TRBD2 matches at 10 bases. CDR3 length: 16 residues. With 4 bases clipped from V and 4 bases from J, the junction kept 7 bases outside the gene matches. CDR1 LGHNA and CDR2 YNFKEQ come from the germline V gene. The chain's CDR3 is CASSPESTSGYNEQFF. CDR3 nucleotide sequence: TGTGCCAGCAGCCCCGAGTCGACTAGCGGGTACAATGAGCAGTTCTTC.

CDR3 sequence reads: CSARDPVGVQVYTF. Here the CDR3 DNA reads TGCAGTGCTAGAGATCCGGTGGGAGTGCAAGTCTACACCTTC. The chain employs TRBV20-1 and TRBJ1-2, with D unresolved. The germline gives CDR1 DFQATT, CDR2 SNEGSKA (reference sequence). V lost 0 bases and J 10 bases, leaving 18 bases between the germline ends. The CDR3 runs to 14 residues.

The chain has TRBV19 and TRBJ2-5; 7 bases are shared with TRBD2. Germline CDR1 is LNHDA and CDR2 is SQIVND (reference sequence). The CDR3 consists of 14 residues. With 3 bases clipped from V and 3 bases from J, the junction kept 4 bases outside the gene matches. The CDR3 region is CASSISLAEETQYF. The CDR3 nucleotides read TGTGCCAGTAGTATCTCCCTAGCGGAAGAGACCCAGTACTTC.

This clonotype was seen a handful of times. The gene calls are TRBV2 and TRBJ1-2, with a possible D match to TRBD1 (6 bases). The CDR3 contains 14 residues. CDR1 and CDR2 (germline): SNHLY, FYNNEI. Between the trimmed V and J ends, which lost 2 bases and 5 bases, there was a span of 12 bases. CDR3 nucleotide sequence: TGTGCCAGCAGTGAAAGACAGGATCTATATGGCTACACCTTC. It encodes CASSERQDLYGYTF.